This T cell receptor (beta chain) appears in the sequencing data of a study of human T cells and chemical hapten exposure. The study's findings and limits: DPC sensitization produced no change in TCRs with frequency above 1 in 1000.

The CDR3 sequence is 14 residues long. From germline, CDR1 is LGHDT and CDR2 YNNKEL (reference sequence). Time point in this sample: pre-sensitization, week 0. Treatment noted: therapeutic diphenylcyclopropenone sensitization with weekly scalp DPC. MiXCR was run by TCRdb on the RACE reads, yielding one entry per CDR3 protein. The sample yields some 330,000 distinct CDR3 sequences, 5.5% seen once. Of note for this clonotype: Its target is not known. A much bigger clone sits one base away, suggesting this may be a read error.

The sample in question was whole blood, obtained in connection with sensitization to the hapten diphenylcyclopropenone (DPC). The sequence derives from a woman between 18 and 29 years old with alopecia areata. Some clones in this sample may be carry-over from other donors' samples. This rearrangement joins TRBV3-1 to TRBJ2-7; perhaps TRBD2 as D (5 bases). This CDR3 reads CAISHGAVAYEQYF. As DNA, the CDR3 is TGTGCCATCAGCCACGGAGCGGTTGCCTACGAGCAGTACTTC.